The 29 T cell receptor beta chains given below trace back to one sample, sequenced in a study of T cell responses to AZD1222 COVID-19 vaccine (dated by TCRdb to the early 2020s). In the paper's terms, the time point label means: baseline before first vaccination. The protocol used for the library was the immunoSEQ multiplex PCR assay. The table comes from immuneACCESS by way of TCRdb, which keeps in-frame sequences with V and J called. Part of the clones is missing from these tables; in studies checked, under half for an unresolved V gene and the rest for unknown reasons. The sample table records about 120,000 clones; around 87% of these occur just once. The leading ten clones occupy approximately 1.1% of the sample. Sequences were derived from peripheral blood, sampled on day 0 of AZD1222 vaccination. The receptors stem from an adult in good health.

The count of this clone is one. This rearrangement joins TRBV25-1 to TRBJ1-1; D unclear. Trimming shortened V by 0 bases and J by 6 bases, and 11 bases separated the two germline ends. The CDR3 consists of 14 residues. Germline V lookup: CDR1 MGHDK, CDR2 SYGVNS. CDR3 protein: CASSEYGRDAEAFF. In DNA form, the CDR3 reads TGTGCCAGCAGTGAATACGGAAGAGACGCTGAAGCTTTCTTT.

A word on this clone: The junction does not match germline at one end; this may be a read error. This sequence joins TRBV6-6 and TRBJ1-3; D remains unclear. From germline, CDR1 is MNHNY and CDR2 SVGAGI (reference sequence). The CDR3 totals 13 residues. This CDR3 reads CASSYSYANNIHF. DNA for the CDR3: TGTGCCAGCAGTTACTCGTACGCCAACAATATCCATTTT.

The rearrangement links TRBV29-1 to TRBJ2-5; TRBD2 aligns across 10 bases. Germline V gene lookup returns CDR1 SQVTM and CDR2 ANQGSEA. J lost 1 base, V lost 4 bases, and 6 bases had no gene match. The CDR3 is 15 amino acids. CDR3 region: CSVGPSGGPQETQYF. The CDR3 DNA is TGCAGCGTTGGCCCTAGCGGGGGACCCCAAGAGACCCAGTACTTC. The whole variable domain, remainder taken from reference TRBV29-1 and TRBJ2-5, is SAVISQKPSRDICQRGTSLTIQCQVDSQVTMMFWYRQQPGQSLTLIATANQGSEATYESGFVIDKFPISRPNLTFSTLTVSNMSPEDSSIYLCSVGPSGGPQETQYFGPGTRLLVL.

The rearrangement joins TRBV29-1 to TRBJ2-3; a possible D gene is TRBD2 (5 bases). V was clipped by 7 bases and J by 0 bases, with 11 bases between them. This CDR3 is built from 13 residues. Germline assignment: CDR1 SQVTM and CDR2 ANQGSEA. CDR3 in amino acids: CSAGKGSTDTQYF. The CDR3 nucleotides are TGCAGCGCCGGGAAGGGTAGCACAGATACGCAGTATTTT.

V and J are TRBV19 and TRBJ2-4; D gene unclear. The CDR3 has 11 amino acids. Between the trimmed V and J ends, which lost 2 bases and 6 bases, there was a span of 2 bases. In germline, CDR1 is LNHDA, CDR2 SQIVND (reference sequence). The CDR3 DNA sequence: TGTGCCAGTAGTATATCAAACATTCAGTACTTC. Encoded protein: CASSISNIQYF.

The genes are TRBV27 and TRBJ2-2; 14 bases are a match to TRBD2. V dropped 6 bases and J dropped 6; count of bases not matched to a gene: 6. Germline CDR1 is MNHEY and CDR2 is SMNVEV (reference sequence). The CDR3 loop spans 16 amino acids. Here the CDR3 reads CASSPGLAGGAGELFF. The CDR3, as DNA: TGTGCCAGCAGCCCCGGACTAGCGGGGGGTGCCGGGGAGCTGTTTTTT.

This clone has more than one count but fewer than ten. This sequence joins TRBV5-6 and TRBJ2-7, with 9 bases identical to TRBD1. Germline trimming cut 1 base from V and 6 bases from J; bases unmatched to any gene: 5. Germline V gives CDR1 SGHDT, CDR2 YYEEEE. There are 14 residues in the CDR3. This chain's CDR3 is CASSLRQGVPEQYF. The CDR3 DNA reads as TGTGCCAGCAGCTTGCGACAGGGGGTCCCCGAGCAGTACTTC.

The rearrangement links TRBV3-1 (or the pseudogene TRBV3-2) to TRBJ1-4; no definite D call. Trimming removed 5 bases at V and 3 bases at J, with 16 bases between. This CDR3 has 16 amino acids. The germline gives CDR1 LGHDT, CDR2 YNNKEL (reference sequence). The DNA for the CDR3 is TGTGCCAGCAGCAACAAGTGGCGGGGATCTAATGAAAAACTGTTTTTT. It specifies CASSNKWRGSNEKLFF.

The chain has TRBV27 and TRBJ1-1; tentative D call: TRBD1 (5 bases). V lost 4 bases to trimming and J lost 0 bases, with 18 bases between them. Germline V gene lookup returns CDR1 MNHEY and CDR2 SMNVEV (reference sequence). This CDR3 comprises 17 residues. CDR3 DNA sequence: TGTGCCAGCAGTTCCTCTTGGGACGAGAACATGAACACTGAAGCTTTCTTT. Amino acid sequence: CASSSSWDENMNTEAFF.

This chain uses TRBV5-4 with TRBJ2-7; no reliable D call. Germline assignment: CDR1 SGHNT and CDR2 YYREEE (reference sequence). This CDR3 region has 14 residues. With 0 bases removed from V and 2 bases from J, the gap between germline ends came to 9 bases. CDR3 loop: CASSLGSFTYEQYF. The CDR3 DNA sequence: TGTGCCAGCAGCTTGGGCAGCTTCACCTACGAGCAGTACTTC.

The chain combines TRBV7-9 with TRBJ2-2; TRBD1 agrees at 8 bases. Unmatched junction bases numbered 3, after V lost 5 bases and J lost 1 base. The V gene's germline CDR1 is SEHNR and CDR2 FQNEAQ (reference sequence). This CDR3 comprises 15 residues. CDR3 in amino acids: CASSQQGGNTGELFF. DNA for the CDR3: TGTGCCAGCAGCCAACAGGGGGGGAACACCGGGGAGCTGTTTTTT.

The CDR3 sequence: CATSRDRGTDTQYF. DNA for the CDR3: TGTGCCACCAGCAGAGATCGGGGCACAGATACGCAGTATTTT. V gene TRBV15 combines with J gene TRBJ2-3; D is unclear. This CDR3 region has 14 residues. V was cut by 0 bases and J by 1 base, with 5 bases left in between. CDR1 is LNHNV and CDR2 is YYDKDF in the germline V gene (reference sequence).

The J gene is TRBJ1-5, the V gene TRBV19; 9 nucleotides line up with TRBD1. Per germline, CDR1 LNHDA and CDR2 SQIVND (reference sequence). This CDR3 comprises 15 residues. The junction had 8 bases not matched to a gene; V was cut back by 5 bases and J by 6 bases. The CDR3 bases are TGTGCCAGTAGTCAGGGACAGGGATGGGGTCAGCCCCAGCATTTT. Translated: CASSQGQGWGQPQHF.

V gene TRBV5-4 combines with J gene TRBJ1-1; D is ambiguous. Trimming left V 0 bases short and J 0 bases short, with 6 bases between. This CDR3 spans 14 amino acids. Germline values: CDR1 SGHNT, CDR2 YYREEE (reference sequence). This CDR3 is CASSLGSMNTEAFF. The CDR3 coding sequence is TGTGCCAGCAGCTTGGGTTCTATGAACACTGAAGCTTTCTTT.

The chain joins TRBV9 to TRBJ2-5; TRBD2 agrees at 13 bases. The J segment lost 5 bases and the V segment lost 4 bases, leaving 8 bases of the junction unmatched. The CDR3 is 16 residues long. Germline loops: CDR1 SGDLS, CDR2 YYNGEE. CDR3 sequence (DNA): TGTGCCAGCAGCCCAAGGACTAGCGGGGGATCGGAGACCCAGTACTTC. This gives the protein CASSPRTSGGSETQYF.

This sequence joins TRBV14 and TRBJ2-1; 7 bases map to TRBD2. The CDR3 consists of 16 residues. Losses at the gene ends were 1 base for V and 2 bases for J; bases not matched to a gene: 5. CDR1 and CDR2 from the germline V gene are SGHDN and FVKESK. CDR3 sequence reads: CASSQGWRGTYNEQFF. CDR3 coding DNA: TGTGCCAGCAGCCAAGGGTGGCGGGGGACCTACAATGAGCAGTTCTTC.

The chain couples TRBV6-5 to TRBJ2-3; D remains unclear. Trimming left V 10 bases short and J 1 base short, with 12 bases between. Germline loops: CDR1 MNHEY, CDR2 SVGAGI. This CDR3 is 13 amino acids long. The CDR3 reads CATRPAGTDTQYF. The DNA of the CDR3 is TGTGCCACCCGTCCTGCGGGCACAGATACGCAGTATTTT.

V and J are TRBV6-5 and TRBJ2-6, with a weak D call TRBD2 (5 bases). The V gene's germline CDR1 is MNHEY and CDR2 SVGAGI. The CDR3 runs 15 residues. Trimming shortened V by 5 bases and J by 6 bases, and 14 bases separated the two germline ends. This CDR3 is CASSTQDFEANVLTF. The CDR3 bases are TGTGCCAGCAGTACCCAGGACTTTGAGGCCAACGTCCTGACTTTC.

This sequence joins TRBV2 and TRBJ1-2; 8 nucleotides line up with TRBD1. CDR3 length: 14 residues. Trimming took 2 bases from V and 5 from J; bases not matched to a gene: 4. CDR1 is SNHLY, CDR2 FYNNEI, per germline. The CDR3 protein is CASSENGQGYGYTF. The DNA for the CDR3 is TGTGCCAGCAGTGAAAACGGACAGGGATATGGCTACACCTTC.

This clone was seen only a few times. CDR3 region: CASSQDPSVSTGRNTIYF. CDR3 DNA: TGCGCCAGCAGCCAAGATCCGTCTGTTAGCACAGGGAGAAACACCATATATTTT. The rearrangement links TRBV4-1 to TRBJ1-3; possible D gene TRBD1, 6 bases. The V gene lost 0 bases and the J gene lost 5 bases, with 20 bases spanning the gap. The CDR3 extends over 18 amino acids. Germline CDR1 and CDR2: MGHRA and YSYEKL.

The chain is built from TRBV7-9 and TRBJ1-2; D may be TRBD1 (6 bases). V lost 1 base to trimming and J lost 3 bases, with 18 bases between them. Germline-derived CDR1 and CDR2 are SEHNR and FQNEAQ (reference sequence). This CDR3 is built from 17 residues. This CDR3 reads CASSLVGQSLRDYGYTF. In DNA form, the CDR3 reads TGTGCCAGCAGCTTAGTTGGACAGAGCCTTAGGGACTATGGCTACACCTTC.

The chain is built from TRBV4-1 and TRBJ1-1; the D gene is possibly TRBD1 (6 bases). The germline V and J ends were trimmed by 9 bases and 6 bases, with 20 bases remaining between them. The CDR3 loop spans 14 amino acids. The germline V gene has CDR1 MGHRA and CDR2 YSYEKL. The CDR3 DNA reads TGCGCCAGTTCTCATTCCAGACAGGACGCTGAAGCTTTCTTT. Residues: CASSHSRQDAEAFF.

The rearrangement joins TRBV7-9 to TRBJ1-1, with a weak D call TRBD1 (5 bases). In germline, CDR1 is SEHNR, CDR2 FQNEAQ (reference sequence). The CDR3 extends over 16 amino acids. Trimming pared 4 bases from V and 0 bases from J, leaving 15 bases between. The CDR3 spells CASSYPWTTMNTEAFF. For the CDR3, the DNA is TGTGCCAGCAGCTACCCCTGGACAACCATGAACACTGAAGCTTTCTTT.

The V and J genes are TRBV20-1 and TRBJ2-3; D call uncertain. This CDR3 has 11 residues. V lost 8 bases to trimming and J lost 0 bases, with 6 bases between them. Germline V gene sequence: CDR1 DFQATT, CDR2 SNEGSKA (reference sequence). CDR3 nucleotide sequence: TGCAGTCCATCTAGCACAGATACGCAGTATTTT. This encodes CSPSSTDTQYF.

The chain joins TRBV2 to TRBJ2-7; D call uncertain. The CDR3 spans 12 residues. Trimming pared 7 bases from V and 5 bases from J, leaving 12 bases between. Germline lookup yields CDR1 SNHLY and CDR2 FYNNEI. The CDR3 region has the DNA TGTGCCAGCATGGATGGACCCGACGAGCAGTACTTC. It translates to CASMDGPDEQYF.

The chain couples TRBV5-6 to TRBJ1-4; TRBD1 agrees at 10 bases. Germline CDR1 and CDR2: SGHDT and YYEEEE. V trimming: 3 bases; J trimming: 8 bases; junction bases outside the gene matches: 10. The CDR3 sequence is 16 residues long. CDR3 protein: CASSSLDGQGGEKLFF. CDR3 sequence (DNA): TGTGCCAGCAGCTCCCTCGACGGACAGGGGGGAGAAAAACTGTTTTTT.

The chain links TRBV12-3 or TRBV12-4 to TRBJ1-5; possibly TRBD1 for D (6 bases). Trimming took 1 base from V and 9 from J, leaving 10 bases between them. CDR3 size: 13 residues. The CDR3 reads CASSLEEGGPQHF. The CDR3 DNA sequence: TGTGCCAGCAGTTTAGAGGAGGGGGGGCCCCAGCATTTT.

The chain is built from TRBV7-9 and TRBJ2-7; 8 bases are a match to TRBD1. With V trimmed by 3 bases and J by 7 bases, 5 bases remained unmatched. CDR3 length: 13 residues. Germline assignment: CDR1 SEHNR and CDR2 FQNEAQ (reference sequence). CDR3: CASSFWTGREQYF. CDR3 coding DNA: TGTGCCAGCAGCTTCTGGACAGGGAGGGAGCAGTACTTC. Complete variable domain (other parts from reference TRBV7-9 and TRBJ2-7): DTGVSQNPRHKITKRGQNVTFRCDPISEHNRLYWYRQTLGQGPEFLTYFQNEAQLEKSRLLSDRFSAERPKGSFSTLEIQRTEQGDSAMYLCASSFWTGREQYFGPGTRLTVT.

The rearrangement uses TRBV9 and TRBJ2-1; no definite D call. This CDR3 has 16 residues. CDR1 and CDR2 (germline): SGDLS, YYNGEE. The V gene lost 3 bases and the J gene lost 0 bases, with 13 bases spanning the gap. In DNA form, the CDR3 reads TGTGCCAGCAGCGCGATCTACCCGAGCTCCTACAATGAGCAGTTCTTC. This gives the protein CASSAIYPSSYNEQFF.